The 24 T cell receptor beta chains below all came from one sample that was sequenced in a study of prognosis after radiotherapy for stage I lung cancer. Amplification of the TCR beta CDR3 (from genomic DNA) was done by two-round multiplex PCR. Every TRBV and TRBJ gene had its own specific primer in first-round PCR. TCRdb processed the multiplex PCR reads anew with MiXCR; each CDR3 protein has one entry. The sample consists of 50,000 to 75,000 distinct CDR3 sequences, about a quarter of them appearing once. The specimen was PBMCs, collected before or after stereotactic body radiation therapy (not recorded which). These receptors were taken from a donor aged 50 or older with non-small cell lung cancer.

As concerns this clonotype: A read error may be the cause here, since a much bigger clone is one base away. This chain links TRBV7-9 with TRBJ2-1, with D tentatively TRBD2 (7 bases). V shed 4 bases and J shed 8 bases, with 21 bases lying between them. Germline CDR1 is SEHNR and CDR2 is FQNEAQ (reference sequence). The CDR3 is 16 amino acids. The CDR3 loop reads CASSSRGGHGRDEQFF. The CDR3 DNA reads as TGTGCCAGCAGCTCGAGGGGGGGACATGGCAGGGATGAGCAGTTCTTC.

Comment on this clonotype: A junction end diverges from the germline sequence, so it may reflect a read error. This chain uses TRBV5-1 with TRBJ1-2, with D maybe TRBD1 (5 bases). CDR1 is SGHRS and CDR2 is YFSETQ in the germline V gene. CDR3 length: 15 residues. The CDR3 here is CASSYTLGTGGDYAF. CDR3 DNA sequence: TGCGCCAGCAGCTATACCCTGGGGACGGGCGGTGACTACGCCTTC.

A note on this clonotype: A single base is all that separates this from a far larger clone, so a read error is likely. The chain uses TRBV6-1 and TRBJ1-1; tentatively, D is TRBD1 (6 bases). CDR3 length equals 15 residues. CDR1 MNHNS and CDR2 SASEGT come from the germline V gene. CDR3 sequence: CASSRAGLAGDTKYF. The DNA for the CDR3 is TGTGCCAGCAGTCGCGCAGGACTAGCAGGGGATACGAAGTATTTT.

This clonotype was counted at least ten times. The V gene is TRBV12-3 or TRBV12-4, the J gene TRBJ1-5, with a weak D call TRBD1 (5 bases). CDR3 size: 14 residues. V gave up 1 base and J gave up 9 bases, with 13 bases separating them. The CDR3, as DNA: TGTGCCAGCAGTTTAGGGACACGGGTCGGGCCCCAGCATTTT. Translated, it gives CASSLGTRVGPQHF.

This clonotype came up many times. The genes are TRBV29-1 and TRBJ2-5; 8 bases are a match to TRBD1. The CDR3 runs 14 residues. Losses at the gene ends were 4 bases for V and 2 bases for J; bases not matched to a gene: 6. The V gene's germline CDR1 is SQVTM and CDR2 ANQGSEA. The CDR3, as DNA: TGCAGCGTTGCTTGGAACAGGGGGCAAGAGACCCAGTACTTC. This codes for CSVAWNRGQETQYF.

Note on this clonotype: This may stem from a read error, because a much larger clone lies one nucleotide away. The chain has TRBV18 and TRBJ2-7; D may correspond to TRBD1 or TRBD2 (5 bases each). Germline V gene sequence: CDR1 KGHSH, CDR2 LQKENI. Trimming stripped 3 bases from V and 8 bases from J, with 17 bases between. This CDR3 has 14 residues. Here the CDR3 DNA reads TGTGCCAGCTCACCGGGGGTTTCGTCCGACAAGCAGTACTTC. The encoded protein is CASSPGVSSDKQYF.

This clonotype was seen ten or more times. The chain is built from TRBV2 and TRBJ1-2; D is unclear. V gave up 10 bases and J gave up 0 bases, with 15 bases separating them. The CDR3 has 14 amino acids. Per germline, CDR1 SNHLY and CDR2 FYNNEI. The CDR3 DNA reads TGTGCCATCTGGGGAGTCGGGGCTAACTATGGCTACACCTTC. Translation gives CAIWGVGANYGYTF.

This clonotype was seen repeatedly, ten times or more. The CDR3 DNA reads as TGTGCCAGTAGTAAAACTAGTCAATGGCCTGAAGCTTTCTTT. Translation: CASSKTSQWPEAFF. This chain joins TRBV19 and TRBJ1-1, with D unclear. Deletions cut 4 bases from V and 6 bases from J, with 15 bases between. This CDR3 comprises 14 residues. In germline, CDR1 is LNHDA, CDR2 SQIVND (reference sequence).

This clonotype was recorded many times. V and J are TRBV7-9 and TRBJ1-1; D is unresolved. Deletions cut 1 base from V and 14 bases from J, with 14 bases between. This CDR3 has 12 residues. Germline values: CDR1 SEHNR, CDR2 FQNEAQ (reference sequence). The CDR3 DNA reads as TGTGCCAGCAGCTTAGAGAGTACCCGCCTCTTCTTT. Protein sequence: CASSLESTRLFF.

This clonotype has ten or more counts. The chain links TRBV10-3 to TRBJ1-1, with D perhaps matching TRBD1 (6 bases). The CDR3 has 14 residues. V lost 6 bases to trimming and J lost 6 bases, with 17 bases between them. Germline lookup yields CDR1 ENHRY and CDR2 SYGVKD. The CDR3 nucleotides are TGTGCCATCAGCCCTCGGGACATGGCGGCTGAAGCTTTCTTT. It yields the protein CAISPRDMAAEAFF.

The rearrangement joins TRBV12-5 to TRBJ1-1, with TRBD1 matching 8 bases. The trim removed 10 bases at V and 11 bases at J, leaving 18 bases unmatched. This CDR3 contains 14 residues. CDR1 LGHNT and CDR2 FRNRAP come from the germline V gene. In DNA form, the CDR3 reads TGTGCTATTTGTTTGACAGGGGACGCCAAAGGGGCTTTCTTT. As protein: CAICLTGDAKGAFF.

This clonotype has a count of ten or more. This clone may be a read error of a much larger clone one base away. Since no conserved phenylalanine or tryptophan closes the CDR3, a read error is the likely cause. In DNA, the CDR3 is TGTGCCAGCAGGAGGGACCTTAATTCACCCCTCCACATT. Amino acids: CASRRDLNSPLHI. The V gene is TRBV28, the J gene TRBJ1-6; the D gene is possibly TRBD1 (5 bases). Germline assignment: CDR1 MDHEN and CDR2 SYDVKM. Trimming took 6 bases from V and 6 from J, leaving 9 bases between them. This CDR3 has 13 amino acids.

This clonotype was seen just once. This chain connects TRBV5-1 to TRBJ1-6, with D tentatively TRBD1 (6 bases). The CDR3 spans 16 residues. Germline assignment: CDR1 SGHRS and CDR2 YFSETQ. Trimming stripped 9 bases from V and 7 bases from J, with 23 bases between. CDR3 nucleotides: TGCGCCATCTCCCGCTCGACCACAGGGATAAATTCACCCCTCCACTTT. Translating it yields CAISRSTTGINSPLHF.

The table lists this clonotype with many counts. V usage is TRBV20-1 and J usage is TRBJ1-4; a weak D match, TRBD1 (6 bases). The germline gives CDR1 DFQATT, CDR2 SNEGSKA (reference sequence). The V end lost 1 base, the J end lost 5 bases, and 14 bases lay between the germline ends. There are 15 residues in the CDR3. This CDR3 reads CSARAPDSRNEKLFF. The CDR3 bases are TGCAGTGCTAGAGCTCCGGACAGCAGAAATGAAAAACTGTTTTTT.

A few counts support this clonotype. A much bigger clone sits one base away, suggesting this may be a read error. The genes are TRBV12-3 or TRBV12-4 and TRBJ1-1; unclear D gene. The CDR3 has 16 residues. The V end was cut by 2 bases, the J end by 3 bases, with 16 bases between. As DNA, the CDR3 is TGTGCCAGCAGTTTATGGCGGGGTTCCCTGGACACTGAAGCTTTCTTT. Protein product: CASSLWRGSLDTEAFF.

This clonotype was counted many times. The chain employs TRBV7-9 and TRBJ1-1, with D maybe TRBD1 (5 bases). V gave up 4 bases and J gave up 4 bases, with 10 bases separating them. Per the germline V gene, CDR1 is SEHNR and CDR2 is FQNEAQ (reference sequence). The CDR3 totals 13 residues. CDR3 loop: CASSWGSSTEAFF. CDR3 DNA sequence: TGTGCCAGCAGCTGGGGCAGTAGCACTGAAGCTTTCTTT. Full variable domain (remainder filled in from reference TRBV7-9 and TRBJ1-1): DTGVSQNPRHKITKRGQNVTFRCDPISEHNRLYWYRQTLGQGPEFLTYFQNEAQLEKSRLLSDRFSAERPKGSFSTLEIQRTEQGDSAMYLCASSWGSSTEAFFGQGTRLTVV.

This clonotype was seen ten or more times. This chain uses TRBV7-2 with TRBJ2-3, with 12 bases fitting TRBD2. CDR3 length: 18 amino acids. Germline values: CDR1 SGHTA, CDR2 FQGNSA. J lost 6 bases, V lost 1 base, and 11 bases had no gene match. CDR3 loop: CASSLEASGGASTDTQYF. For the CDR3, the DNA is TGTGCCAGCAGCTTAGAAGCTAGCGGGGGGGCCTCAACCGATACGCAGTATTTT. The variable domain in full, with the rest retrieved from reference TRBV7-2 and TRBJ2-3, is GAGVSQSPSNKVTEKGKDVELRCDPISGHTALYWYRQSLGQGLEFLIYFQGNSAPDKSGLPSDRFSAERTGGSVSTLTIQRTQQEDSAVYLCASSLEASGGASTDTQYFGPGTRLTVL.

There are many counts of this clonotype. Being one base from a much bigger clone, this may be a read error. The chain carries TRBV6-1 and TRBJ1-3; D unresolved. The CDR3 contains 17 residues. Looked up from germline, CDR1 is MNHNS and CDR2 is SASEGT. The DNA for the CDR3 is TGTGCCAGTATGGCCCCGGGAAGTGTGGAGGGTGGAAACACCACATATTTT. As protein: CASMAPGSVEGGNTTYF.

This clonotype is a singleton in its sample. CDR3 sequence reads: CASIGTGSYGYTF. The CDR3 DNA follows: TGTGCCAGCATTGGGACAGGGAGTTATGGCTACACCTTC. The V and J genes are TRBV28 and TRBJ1-2, with 9 bases lining up with TRBD1. V dropped 7 bases and J dropped 5; count of bases not matched to a gene: 5. The CDR3 sequence is 13 residues long. The germline CDR1 and CDR2 sequences are MDHEN and SYDVKM.

In the case of this clonotype: A far larger clone is one nucleotide away, so this likely arose from a read error. V usage is TRBV6-8 and J usage is TRBJ2-6, with D tentatively TRBD1 (5 bases). Germline lookup yields CDR1 MNHGY and CDR2 SAAAGT. This CDR3 spans 15 amino acids. This CDR3 reads CASSQQNSGANVRTF. CDR3 in DNA: TGTGCCAGCAGCCAGCAGAACTCTGGGGCCAACGTCCGGACTTTC.

Notes on this clonotype: This likely traces to a read error, being one base from a far larger clone. This chain joins TRBV11-2 and TRBJ2-3, with a tentative D call TRBD1 (6 bases). The CDR3 contains 13 residues. V was trimmed by 9 bases and J by 6 bases, leaving 16 bases between them. Germline V gene lookup returns CDR1 SGHAT and CDR2 FQNNGV. The CDR3, as DNA: TGTGCCAGTGCAGGGGCAGGGAAGGATACGCAGTATTTT. It is translated as CASAGAGKDTQYF. Drawing the rest from reference TRBV11-2 and TRBJ2-3, the complete variable domain is EAGVAQSPRYKIIEKRQSVAFWCNPISGHATLYWYQQILGQGPKLLIQFQNNGVVDDSQLPKDRFSAERLKGVDSTLKIQPAKLEDSAVYLCASAGAGKDTQYFGPGTRLTVL.

This clonotype was counted ten times or more. The V gene is TRBV20-1, the J gene TRBJ1-3; the D is unclear. Germline V gene data show CDR1 as DFQATT and CDR2 as SNEGSKA (reference sequence). The V end lost 6 bases, the J end lost 1 base, and 7 bases lay between the germline ends. The CDR3 contains 12 residues. The CDR3 loop is CSAPASGNTIYF. The CDR3 coding sequence is TGCAGTGCGCCGGCTTCTGGAAACACCATATATTTT.

About this clonotype: This probably arose from a read error, given a far larger clone one base away. The genes are TRBV6-9 and TRBJ1-5, with 11 positions matching TRBD1. Trimming at V came to 3 bases and at J to 8 bases, leaving 6 bases not matched to a gene. The CDR3 consists of 15 residues. Germline loops: CDR1 MNHGY, CDR2 SVAAGI. The CDR3 is CASSYGDRGNKPQHF. The CDR3 DNA sequence: TGTGCCAGCAGTTACGGGGACAGGGGGAATAAGCCCCAGCATTTT.

This clonotype was seen at least ten times. The CDR3 region is CASSLFKGQPQHF. CDR3 bases: TGTGCCAGCAGTTTATTCAAGGGTCAGCCCCAGCATTTT. The chain joins TRBV12-3 or TRBV12-4 to TRBJ1-5; no clear D gene. V was cut by 2 bases and J by 6 bases, with 8 bases left in between. The CDR3 length is 13 residues.